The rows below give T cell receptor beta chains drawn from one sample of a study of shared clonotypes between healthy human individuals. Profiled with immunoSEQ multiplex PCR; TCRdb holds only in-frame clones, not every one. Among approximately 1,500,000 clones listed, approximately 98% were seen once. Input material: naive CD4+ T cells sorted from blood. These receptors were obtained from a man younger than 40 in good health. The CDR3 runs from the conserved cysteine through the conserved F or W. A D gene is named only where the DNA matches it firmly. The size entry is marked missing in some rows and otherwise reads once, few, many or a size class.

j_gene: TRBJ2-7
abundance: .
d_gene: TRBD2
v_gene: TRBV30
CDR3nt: TGTGCCTGGAGTGCGGGAGGGCCCGAGCAGTACTTC
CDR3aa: CAWSAGGPEQYF

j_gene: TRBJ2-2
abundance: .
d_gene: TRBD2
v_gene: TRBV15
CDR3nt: TGTGCCACCAGCAGAGGTCCGACTAGCGGGAGAGCGAACACCGGGGAGCTGTTTTTT
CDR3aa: CATSRGPTSGRANTGELFF

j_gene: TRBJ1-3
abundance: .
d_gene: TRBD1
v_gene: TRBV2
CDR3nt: TGTGCCAGCAGCGGCCTAGGGGGCAGGGGGTTTGGAAACACCATATATTTT
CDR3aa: CASSGLGGRGFGNTIYF

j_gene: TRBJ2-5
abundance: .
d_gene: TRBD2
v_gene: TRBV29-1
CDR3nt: TGCAGCGTTGAAGACACGGGGGGGGTAGAGACCCAGTACTTC
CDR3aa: CSVEDTGGVETQYF

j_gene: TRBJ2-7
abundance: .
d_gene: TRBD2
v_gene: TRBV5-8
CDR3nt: TGTGCCAGCAGCTTGACTAGCGGGAGGTACGAGCAGTACTTC
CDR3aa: CASSLTSGRYEQYF

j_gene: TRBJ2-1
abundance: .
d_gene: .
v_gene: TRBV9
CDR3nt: TGTGCCAGCAGCGTAGAGGACTTGCCCTACAATGAGCAGTTCTTC
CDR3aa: CASSVEDLPYNEQFF

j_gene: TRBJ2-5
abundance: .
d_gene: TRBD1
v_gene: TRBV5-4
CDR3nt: TGTGCCAGCAGCGGGGGACAGAAGCAAGAGACCCAGTACTTC
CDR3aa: CASSGGQKQETQYF

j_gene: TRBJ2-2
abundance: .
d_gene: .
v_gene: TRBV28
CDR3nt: TGTGCCAGCAATAGGCTGAACACCGGGGAGCTGTTTTTT
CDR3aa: CASNRLNTGELFF

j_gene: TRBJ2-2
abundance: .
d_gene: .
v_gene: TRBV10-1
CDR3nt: TGCGCCAGCAGTGGGGGACGAGCCGGGGAGCTGTTTTTT
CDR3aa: CASSGGRAGELFF

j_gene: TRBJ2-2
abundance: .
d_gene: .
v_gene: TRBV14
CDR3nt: TGTGCCAGCAGCAACTTCAAACAGGCGGACACCGGGGAGCTGTTTTTT
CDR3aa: CASSNFKQADTGELFF

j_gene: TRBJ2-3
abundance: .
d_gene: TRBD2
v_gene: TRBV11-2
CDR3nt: TGTGCCAGCAGCTTAGGCGGGAGGAGCACAGATACGCAGTATTTT
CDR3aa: CASSLGGRSTDTQYF

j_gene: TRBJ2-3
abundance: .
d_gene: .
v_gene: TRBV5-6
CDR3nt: TGTGCCTCCGCCAGTCGGAGAGTCACAGATACGCAGTATTTT
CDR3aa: CASASRRVTDTQYF

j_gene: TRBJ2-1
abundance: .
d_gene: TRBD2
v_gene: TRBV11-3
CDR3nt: TGTGCCAGCAGCCCCGGTGGACTAGCGGGGTTCAATGAGCAGTTCTTC
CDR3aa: CASSPGGLAGFNEQFF

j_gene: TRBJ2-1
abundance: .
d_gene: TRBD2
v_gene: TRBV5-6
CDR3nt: TGTGCCAGCAGCTTGTTTGGTGGGAGGGCCTACAATGAGCAGTTCTTC
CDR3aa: CASSLFGGRAYNEQFF

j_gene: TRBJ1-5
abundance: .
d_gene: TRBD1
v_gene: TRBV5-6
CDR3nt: TGTGCCAGCAGCCCGAGACAGGGGGCGGTTTCGCAGCCCCAGCATTTT
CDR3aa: CASSPRQGAVSQPQHF

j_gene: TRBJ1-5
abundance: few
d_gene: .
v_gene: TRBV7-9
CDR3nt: TGTGCCAGCAGCTTACAGGGAGATCAGCCCCAGCATTTT
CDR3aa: CASSLQGDQPQHF

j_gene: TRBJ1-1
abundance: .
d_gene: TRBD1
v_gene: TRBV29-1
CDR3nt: TGCAGCGTGACCGGGACAGGGGGCTTTAGGAACACTGAAGCTTTCTTT
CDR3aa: CSVTGTGGFRNTEAFF

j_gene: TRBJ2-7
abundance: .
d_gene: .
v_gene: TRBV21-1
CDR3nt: TGTGCCAGCAGCATCCGCCTCTTAGGGCAGTACTTC
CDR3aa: CASSIRLLGQYF

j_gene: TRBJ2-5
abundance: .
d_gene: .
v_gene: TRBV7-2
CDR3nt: TGTGCCAGCAGCTTAGGCGAGTTTCAAGAGACCCAGTACTTC
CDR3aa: CASSLGEFQETQYF

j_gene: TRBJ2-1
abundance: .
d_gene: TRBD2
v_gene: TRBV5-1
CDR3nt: TGCGCCAGCAGCTTGGGACTAGCGGGAGGGCTCACCTACAATGAGCAGTTCTTC
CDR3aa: CASSLGLAGGLTYNEQFF

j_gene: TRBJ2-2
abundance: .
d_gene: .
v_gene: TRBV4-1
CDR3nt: TGCGCCAGCAGCCAAGATTCAGGGGACGTCGCGAACACCGGGGAGCTGTTTTTT
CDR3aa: CASSQDSGDVANTGELFF

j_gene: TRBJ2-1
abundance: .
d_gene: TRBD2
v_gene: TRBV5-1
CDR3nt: TGCGCCAGCAGACAGGAAACTGCGGCGGGGGGGCAGTTCTTC
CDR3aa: CASRQETAAGGQFF

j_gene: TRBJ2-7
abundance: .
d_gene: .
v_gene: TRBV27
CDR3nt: TGTGCCAGCAGTTTAATCGGGGACCCAAGCTACGAGCAGTACTTC
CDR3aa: CASSLIGDPSYEQYF

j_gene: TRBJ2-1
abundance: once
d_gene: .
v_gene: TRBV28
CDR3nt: TGTGCCAGCACTGAAACCCTCCCAGCCGGGGGCAATGAGCAGTTCTTC
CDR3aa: CASTETLPAGGNEQFF

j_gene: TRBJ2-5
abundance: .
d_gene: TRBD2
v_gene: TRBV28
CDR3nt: TGTGCCAGCAGCCTCTGGACTAGCGGCCAAGAGACCCAGTACTTC
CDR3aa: CASSLWTSGQETQYF

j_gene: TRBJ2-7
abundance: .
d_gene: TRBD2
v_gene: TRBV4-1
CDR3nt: TGCGCCAGCAGCCAAGGCGGACTAGCGGATTCAAGCTCCTACGAGCAGTACTTC
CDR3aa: CASSQGGLADSSSYEQYF

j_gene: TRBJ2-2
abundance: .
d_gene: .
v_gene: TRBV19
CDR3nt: TGTGCCAGTAGTACAACCGGGGAGCTGTTTTTT
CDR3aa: CASSTTGELFF

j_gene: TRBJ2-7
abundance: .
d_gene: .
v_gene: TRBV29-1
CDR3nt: TGCAGCGCTTCGGCAGGGCAGTGGTACGAGCAGTACTTC
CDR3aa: CSASAGQWYEQYF

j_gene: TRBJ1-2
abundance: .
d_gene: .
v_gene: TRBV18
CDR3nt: TGTGCCAGCTCACGACAGGAATCTAACTATGGCTACACCTTC
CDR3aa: CASSRQESNYGYTF

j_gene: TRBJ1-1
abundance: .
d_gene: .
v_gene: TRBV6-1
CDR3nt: TGTGCCAGCAGTGAAGCAAGGGTAGTTATGAACACTGAAGCTTTCTTT
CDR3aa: CASSEARVVMNTEAFF

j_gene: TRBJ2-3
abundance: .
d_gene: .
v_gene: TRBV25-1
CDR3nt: TGTGCCAGCAGTGAATCGATAGGGGCTGCAGCGGCGCAGTATTTT
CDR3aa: CASSESIGAAAAQYF

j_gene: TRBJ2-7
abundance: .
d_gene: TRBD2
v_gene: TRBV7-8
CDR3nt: TGTGCCAGCAGCCTGGGGACTAGCGGGTACCCCTCCTACGAGCAGTACTTC
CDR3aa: CASSLGTSGYPSYEQYF

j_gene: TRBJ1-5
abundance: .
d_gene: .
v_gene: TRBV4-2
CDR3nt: TGTGCCAGCAGCCAAGTAGCAGGGCAAGGTCAGCCCCAGCATTTT
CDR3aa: CASSQVAGQGQPQHF

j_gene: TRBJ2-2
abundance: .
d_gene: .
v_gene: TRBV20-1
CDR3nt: TGCAGTGCTAATCAGGCCGGGGAGCTGTTTTTT
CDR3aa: CSANQAGELFF

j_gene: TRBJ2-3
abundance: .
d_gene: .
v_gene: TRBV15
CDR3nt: TGTGCCACCAGCAGTCGAGTAGCGACAGATACGCAGTATTTT
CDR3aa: CATSSRVATDTQYF

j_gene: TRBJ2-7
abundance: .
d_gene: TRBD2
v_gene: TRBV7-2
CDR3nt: TGTGCCAGCAGCTCAGGGACTAGCGGGAGATACGAGCAGTACTTC
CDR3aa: CASSSGTSGRYEQYF

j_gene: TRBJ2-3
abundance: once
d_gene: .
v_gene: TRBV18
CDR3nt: TGTGCCAGCTCACCGGAAGCAGATACGCAGTATTTT
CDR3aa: CASSPEADTQYF

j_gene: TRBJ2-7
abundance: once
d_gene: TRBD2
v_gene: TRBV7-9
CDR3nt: TGTGCCAGCAGCCCGCCGTTTCTAGCGGGAATCGAGCAGTACTTC
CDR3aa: CASSPPFLAGIEQYF

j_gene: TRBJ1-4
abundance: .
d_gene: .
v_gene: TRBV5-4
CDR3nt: TGTGCCAGCAGCTCTGACGAGGGTGAAAAACTGTTTTTT
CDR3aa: CASSSDEGEKLFF

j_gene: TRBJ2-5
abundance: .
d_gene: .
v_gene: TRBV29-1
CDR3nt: TGCAGCGTCGAGGGGACCCAGTACTTC
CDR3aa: CSVEGTQYF

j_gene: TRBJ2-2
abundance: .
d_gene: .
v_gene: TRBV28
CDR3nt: TGTGCCAGCAGGACTGGGAACACCGGGGAGCTGTTTTTT
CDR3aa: CASRTGNTGELFF

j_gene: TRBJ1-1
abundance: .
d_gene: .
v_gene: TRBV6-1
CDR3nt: TGTGCCAGCAGTGAATTAAAAGGGACTGAAGCTTTCTTT
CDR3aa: CASSELKGTEAFF

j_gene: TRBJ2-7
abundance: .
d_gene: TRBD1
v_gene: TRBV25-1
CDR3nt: TGTGCCAGCGACAGCGACAGGGGGTACGAGCAGTACTTC
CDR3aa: CASDSDRGYEQYF

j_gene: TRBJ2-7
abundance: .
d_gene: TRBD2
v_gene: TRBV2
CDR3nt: TGTGCCAGCAGGCAACTAGCGGGGAGCTCCTACGAGCAGTACTTC
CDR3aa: CASRQLAGSSYEQYF